This T cell receptor (beta chain) is drawn from a study of post-analysis software for immune sequencing data. General study findings and limits: Five TRBV segments were significantly more frequent in patients than in controls. TRBV5-6, TRBV5-1 and TRBV20-1 were among these segments.

Germline CDR1 SGHDN, CDR2 FVKESK. The CDR3 is 15 residues long. V lost 3 bases and J lost 3, with 12 bases in between. Included in the TCR beta cDNA libraries were unique molecular identifiers. MiXCR, run by TCRdb on the PCR reads, gives a single entry per CDR3 protein. The repertoire holds about 460,000 distinct CDR3 sequences, approximately 45% seen once, with 9% to 14% in the top ten. Notes on this clonotype: Antigen unknown.

The sample comprised blood. The sequence came from a girl aged 5-17 years with multiple sclerosis. This sequence joins TRBV14 and TRBJ2-1, with D possibly called TRBD1 or TRBD2 (5 bases each). The CDR3: CASSQAGALYNEQFF. CDR3 sequence (DNA): TGTGCCAGCAGCCAGGCCGGGGCACTCTACAATGAGCAGTTCTTC.